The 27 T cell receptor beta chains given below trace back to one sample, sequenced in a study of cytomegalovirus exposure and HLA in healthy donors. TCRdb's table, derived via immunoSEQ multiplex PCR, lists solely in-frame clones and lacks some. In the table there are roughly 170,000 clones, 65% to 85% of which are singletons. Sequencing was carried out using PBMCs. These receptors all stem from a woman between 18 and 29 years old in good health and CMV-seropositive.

The CDR3 loop is CASSPRPSPAEQFF. The DNA for the CDR3 is TGTGCCAGCAGCCCCAGGCCCAGCCCCGCTGAGCAGTTCTTC. The rearrangement joins TRBV9 to TRBJ2-1, with D uncertain. Trimming stripped 4 bases from V and 9 bases from J, with 17 bases between. Germline V lookup: CDR1 SGDLS, CDR2 YYNGEE. This CDR3 has 14 residues.

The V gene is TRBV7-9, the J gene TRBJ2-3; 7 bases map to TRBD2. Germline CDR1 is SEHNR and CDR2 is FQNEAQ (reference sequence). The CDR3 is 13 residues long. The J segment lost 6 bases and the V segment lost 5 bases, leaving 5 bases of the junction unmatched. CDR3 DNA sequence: TGTGCCAGCAGCAGAGCGGGGTTTGATACGCAGTATTTT. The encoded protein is CASSRAGFDTQYF.

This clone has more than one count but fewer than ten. The CDR3 protein is CASSPTGINQPQHF. In DNA form, the CDR3 reads TGTGCCAGTAGTCCGACAGGCATCAATCAGCCCCAGCATTTT. The rearrangement uses TRBV19 and TRBJ1-5; the D gene is possibly TRBD1 (6 bases). The germline gives CDR1 LNHDA, CDR2 SQIVND (reference sequence). The V and J ends lost 5 bases and 3 bases respectively, with 11 bases between them. The CDR3 totals 14 residues. The variable domain in full, with the rest retrieved from reference TRBV19 and TRBJ1-5, is DGGITQSPKYLFRKEGQNVTLSCEQNLNHDAMYWYRQDPGQGLRLIYYSQIVNDFQKGDIAEGYSVSREKKESFPLTVTSAQKNPTAFYLCASSPTGINQPQHFGDGTRLSIL.

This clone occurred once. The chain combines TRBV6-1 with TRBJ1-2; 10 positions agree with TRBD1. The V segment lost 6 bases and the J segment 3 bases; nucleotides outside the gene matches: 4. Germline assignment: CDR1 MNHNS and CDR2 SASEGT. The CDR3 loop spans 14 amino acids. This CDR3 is CASRTGGWDYGYTF. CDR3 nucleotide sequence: TGTGCCAGCAGGACAGGGGGCTGGGACTATGGCTACACCTTC.

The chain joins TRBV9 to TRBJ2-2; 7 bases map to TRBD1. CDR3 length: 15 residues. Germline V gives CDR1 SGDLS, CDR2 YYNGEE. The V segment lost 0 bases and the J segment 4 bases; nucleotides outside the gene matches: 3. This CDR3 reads CASSVANRGTGELFF. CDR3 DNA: TGTGCCAGCAGCGTAGCTAACAGGGGCACCGGGGAGCTGTTTTTT.

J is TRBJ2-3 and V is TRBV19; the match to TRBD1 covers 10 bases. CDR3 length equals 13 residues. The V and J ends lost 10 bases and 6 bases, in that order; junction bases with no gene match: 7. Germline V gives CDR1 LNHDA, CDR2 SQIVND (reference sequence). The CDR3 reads CAIRDRGSDTQYF. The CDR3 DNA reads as TGTGCCATCCGGGACAGGGGAAGTGATACGCAGTATTTT.

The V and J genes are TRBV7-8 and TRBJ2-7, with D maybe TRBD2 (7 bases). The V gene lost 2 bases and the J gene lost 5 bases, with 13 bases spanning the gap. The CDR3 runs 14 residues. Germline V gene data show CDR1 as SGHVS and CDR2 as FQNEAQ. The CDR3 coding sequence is TGTGCCAGCAGCTTACCCACCGGGGGGCACGAGCAGTACTTC. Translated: CASSLPTGGHEQYF.

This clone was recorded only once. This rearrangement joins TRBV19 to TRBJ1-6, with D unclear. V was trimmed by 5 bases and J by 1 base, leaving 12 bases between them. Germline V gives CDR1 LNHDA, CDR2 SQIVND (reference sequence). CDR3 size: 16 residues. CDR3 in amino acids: CASSFRLGSYNSPLHF. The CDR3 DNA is TGTGCCAGTAGTTTCCGTCTCGGGTCCTATAATTCACCCCTCCACTTT.

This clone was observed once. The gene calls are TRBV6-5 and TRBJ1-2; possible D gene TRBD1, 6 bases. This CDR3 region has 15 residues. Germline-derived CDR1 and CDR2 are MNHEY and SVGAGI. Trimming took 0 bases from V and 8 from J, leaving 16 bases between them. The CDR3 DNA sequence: TGTGCCAGCAGTTACTCGTTGGGACACTCGGGAGGCTACACCTTC. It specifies CASSYSLGHSGGYTF.

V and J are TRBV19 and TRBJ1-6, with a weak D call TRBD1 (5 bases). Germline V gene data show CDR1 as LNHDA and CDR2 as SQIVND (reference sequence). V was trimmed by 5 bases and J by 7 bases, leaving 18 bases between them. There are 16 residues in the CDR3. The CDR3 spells CASSFRLGGVNSPLHF. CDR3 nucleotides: TGTGCCAGTAGTTTCCGCTTAGGAGGGGTGAATTCACCCCTCCACTTT.

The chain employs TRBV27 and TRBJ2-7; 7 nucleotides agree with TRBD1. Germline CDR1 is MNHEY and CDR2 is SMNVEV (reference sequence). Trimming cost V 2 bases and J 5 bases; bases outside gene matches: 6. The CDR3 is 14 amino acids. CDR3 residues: CASSLLDRLDEQYF. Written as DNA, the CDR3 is TGTGCCAGCAGTTTACTGGACAGGCTCGACGAGCAGTACTTC.

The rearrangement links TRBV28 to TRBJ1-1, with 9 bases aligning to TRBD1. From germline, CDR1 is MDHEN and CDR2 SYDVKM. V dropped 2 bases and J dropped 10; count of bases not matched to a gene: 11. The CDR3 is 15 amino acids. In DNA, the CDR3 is TGTGCCAGCAGTTTAGTAGGGACAGGGACACTAGGAGCTTTCTTT. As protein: CASSLVGTGTLGAFF.

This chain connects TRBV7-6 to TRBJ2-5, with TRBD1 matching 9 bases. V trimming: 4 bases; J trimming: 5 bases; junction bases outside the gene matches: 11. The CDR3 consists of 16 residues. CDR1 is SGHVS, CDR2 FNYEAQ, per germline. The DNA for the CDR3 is TGTGCCAGCAGCTCGAAGGACAGGGGAGGGGTGGAGACCCAGTACTTC. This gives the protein CASSSKDRGGVETQYF.

The CDR3 spells CAIKEGAENTEAFF. For the CDR3, the DNA is TGTGCCATCAAGGAGGGGGCTGAGAACACTGAAGCTTTCTTT. The J gene is TRBJ1-1, the V gene TRBV10-3, with 7 nucleotides matching TRBD1. Germline V gene sequence: CDR1 ENHRY, CDR2 SYGVKD. The J segment lost 1 base and the V segment lost 7 bases, leaving 6 bases of the junction unmatched. The CDR3 contains 14 residues.

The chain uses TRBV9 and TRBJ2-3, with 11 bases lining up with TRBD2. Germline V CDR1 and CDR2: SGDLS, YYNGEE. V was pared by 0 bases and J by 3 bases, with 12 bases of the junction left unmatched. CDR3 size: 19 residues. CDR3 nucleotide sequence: TGTGCCAGCAGCGTAGGGCTAGCGGGGGGACTAATCCTGACAGATACGCAGTATTTT. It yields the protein CASSVGLAGGLILTDTQYF.

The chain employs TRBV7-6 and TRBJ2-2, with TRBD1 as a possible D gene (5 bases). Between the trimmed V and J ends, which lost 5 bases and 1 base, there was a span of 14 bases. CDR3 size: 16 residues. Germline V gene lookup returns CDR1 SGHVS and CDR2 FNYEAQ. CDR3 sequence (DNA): TGTGCCAGCAGCACCCAAAGGGGCCTGAACACCGGGGAGCTGTTTTTT. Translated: CASSTQRGLNTGELFF.

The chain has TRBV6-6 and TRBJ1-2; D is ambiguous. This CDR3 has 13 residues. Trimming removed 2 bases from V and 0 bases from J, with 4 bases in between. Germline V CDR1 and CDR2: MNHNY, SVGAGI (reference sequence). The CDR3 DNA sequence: TGTGCCAGCAGTTACACAGCTAACTATGGCTACACCTTC. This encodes CASSYTANYGYTF.

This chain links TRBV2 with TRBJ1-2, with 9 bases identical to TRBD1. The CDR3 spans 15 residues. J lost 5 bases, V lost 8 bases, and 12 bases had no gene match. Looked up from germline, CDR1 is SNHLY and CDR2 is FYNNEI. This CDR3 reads CASFTTGGGFYGYTF. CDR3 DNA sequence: TGTGCCAGCTTCACCACAGGGGGCGGTTTTTATGGCTACACCTTC.

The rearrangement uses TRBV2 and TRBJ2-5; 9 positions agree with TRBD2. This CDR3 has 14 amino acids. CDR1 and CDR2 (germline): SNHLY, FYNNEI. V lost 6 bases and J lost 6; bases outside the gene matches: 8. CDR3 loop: CASSDSGGRQTQYF. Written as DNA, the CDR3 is TGTGCCAGCAGCGATAGCGGGGGTAGACAGACCCAGTACTTC.

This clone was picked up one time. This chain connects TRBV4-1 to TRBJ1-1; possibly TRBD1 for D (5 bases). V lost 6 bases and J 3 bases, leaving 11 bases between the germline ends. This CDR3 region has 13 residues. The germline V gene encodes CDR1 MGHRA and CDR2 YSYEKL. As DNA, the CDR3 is TGCGCCAGCAGACTTGGAGGGGACACTGAAGCTTTCTTT. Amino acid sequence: CASRLGGDTEAFF.

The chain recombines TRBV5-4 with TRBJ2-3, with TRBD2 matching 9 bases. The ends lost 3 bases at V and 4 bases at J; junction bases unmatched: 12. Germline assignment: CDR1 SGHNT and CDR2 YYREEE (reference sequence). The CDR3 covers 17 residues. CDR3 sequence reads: CASSSRLGGGASDTQYF. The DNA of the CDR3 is TGTGCCAGCAGCTCCCGTTTGGGCGGGGGGGCGTCAGATACGCAGTATTTT.

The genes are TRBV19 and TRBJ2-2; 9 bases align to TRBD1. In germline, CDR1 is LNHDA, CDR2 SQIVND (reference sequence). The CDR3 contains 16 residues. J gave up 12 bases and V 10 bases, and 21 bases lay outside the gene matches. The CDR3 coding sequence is TGTGCCACGACTGGGACAGGGAGTTTGCTCAGACCTAAGCTGTTTTTT. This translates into CATTGTGSLLRPKLFF.

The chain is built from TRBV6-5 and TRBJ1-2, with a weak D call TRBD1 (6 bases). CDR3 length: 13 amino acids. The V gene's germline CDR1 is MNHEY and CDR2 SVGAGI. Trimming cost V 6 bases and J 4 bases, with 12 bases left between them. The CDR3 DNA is TGTGCCAGCAGAAGATCGGACAGCTATGGCTACACCTTC. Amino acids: CASRRSDSYGYTF.

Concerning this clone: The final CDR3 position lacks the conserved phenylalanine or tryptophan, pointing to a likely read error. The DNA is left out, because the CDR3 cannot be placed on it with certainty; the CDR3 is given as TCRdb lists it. CDR3 sequence reads: CASSLFPRGA. The genes are TRBV23-1 and TRBJ2-7; no check of the table's D call, TRBD2, against the DNA was made. Being an ORF, TRBV23-1 has a function that is uncertain. A total of 10 residues make up the CDR3, ends included.

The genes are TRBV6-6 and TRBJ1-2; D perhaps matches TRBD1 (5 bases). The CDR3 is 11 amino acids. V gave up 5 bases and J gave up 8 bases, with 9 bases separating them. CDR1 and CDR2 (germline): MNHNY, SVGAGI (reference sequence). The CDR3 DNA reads TGTGCCAGCAGTCGGGGGGGAGGCTACACCTTC. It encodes CASSRGGGYTF.

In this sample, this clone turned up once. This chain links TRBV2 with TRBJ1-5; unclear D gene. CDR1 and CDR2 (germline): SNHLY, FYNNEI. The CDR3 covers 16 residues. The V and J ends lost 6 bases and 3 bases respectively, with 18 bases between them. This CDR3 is CASSLQIAAANQPQHF. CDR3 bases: TGTGCCAGCAGCCTCCAAATCGCAGCGGCCAATCAGCCCCAGCATTTT.

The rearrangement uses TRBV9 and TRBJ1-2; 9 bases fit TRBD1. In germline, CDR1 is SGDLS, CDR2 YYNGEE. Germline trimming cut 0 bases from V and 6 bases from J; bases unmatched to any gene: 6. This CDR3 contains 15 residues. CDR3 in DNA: TGTGCCAGCAGCGTAGAGAGGGGACAGGGCCATGGCTACACCTTC. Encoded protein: CASSVERGQGHGYTF.